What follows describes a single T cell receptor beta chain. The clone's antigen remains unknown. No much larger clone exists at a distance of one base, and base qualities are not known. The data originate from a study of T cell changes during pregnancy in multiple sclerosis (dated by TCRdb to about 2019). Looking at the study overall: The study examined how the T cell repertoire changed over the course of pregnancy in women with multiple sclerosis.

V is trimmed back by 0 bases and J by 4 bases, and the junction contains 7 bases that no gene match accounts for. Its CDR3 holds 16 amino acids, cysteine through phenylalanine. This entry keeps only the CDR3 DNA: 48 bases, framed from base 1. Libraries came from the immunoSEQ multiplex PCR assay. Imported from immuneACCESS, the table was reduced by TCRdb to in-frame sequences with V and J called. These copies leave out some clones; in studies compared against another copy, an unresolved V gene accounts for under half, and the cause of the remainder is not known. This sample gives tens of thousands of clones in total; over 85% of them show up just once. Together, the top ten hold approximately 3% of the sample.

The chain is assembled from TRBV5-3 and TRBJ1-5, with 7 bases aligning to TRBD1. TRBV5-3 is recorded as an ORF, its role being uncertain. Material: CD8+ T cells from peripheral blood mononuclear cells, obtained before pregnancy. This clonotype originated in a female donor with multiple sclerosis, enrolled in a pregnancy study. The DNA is TGTGCCAGAAGCTTGGATGACAGGGACTTTAATCAGCCCCAGCATTTT. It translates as CARSLDDRDFNQPQHF.